This note documents a single TCR beta chain sequence. This clonotype appeared a single time. What antigen it recognizes has not been identified. An end of the junction differs from the germline gene, which may be a read error. The data are from a study of glioma-infiltrating T cells listed by TCRdb under 2016. A note on the overall study: Glioma tissue, non-neoplastic brain tissue and matched peripheral blood mononuclear cells were used as sources from which TCR alpha- and beta-chain repertoires were sequenced. The paired cohort was made up of three low-grade glioma patients, several primary glioblastoma patients and three non-glioma patients who contributed non-neoplastic brain tissue. To measure divergence between tissue and blood T-cell populations, each tissue-infiltrating repertoire was compared with the peripheral blood repertoire of the same patient. Results and caveats for the whole study, not just this receptor: Small numbers underpinned the group comparisons: several glioblastoma patients, three low-grade glioma patients and three non-neoplastic patients. VJ-independent divergence between tissue and blood was found to be below expectation in non-neoplastic patients but above expectation in all gliomas, particularly low-grade gliomas. Only a very small number of CDR3 sequences turned up in both tissue and blood, a result put down to high CDR3 diversity combined with limited sampling.

The iRepertoire nested amplicon-rescue multiplex PCR (arm-PCR) platform was used to amplify TCR alpha and beta CDR3 regions from RNA. One-step reverse transcription and amplification used about 90-400 ng of tissue mRNA or PBMC total RNA as input. Following bead purification, Illumina adapters were added by a secondary multiplex PCR, and the libraries were gel-purified between 200 and 400 bp. Internal 6-nucleotide barcodes were carried by the libraries and were used for demultiplexing. The libraries were sequenced on an Illumina MiSeq using 2x220 or 2x250 nucleotide paired-end reads. In the authors' own workflow: Paired reads were merged using FLASH 1.2.11 and aligned with BWA-MEM to the GRCh37 human genome, and TRA and TRB reads were then extracted. For V and J assignment, an IMGT-derived reference of cassette sequences and CDR3 motifs that included pseudogenes was used. Reads were translated in three frames, and productive CDR3s were defined by a C…FGXG motif without stop codons. Clonotypes were defined as unique combinations of V-J cassette pair and CDR3 amino acid sequence. Filtering of reads was based on Hamming distance, with the threshold set by the sequence error rate of each sample in mapped regions. The raw public data were reprocessed by TCRdb itself: fastp quality trimming at Q25, MiXCR clonotype calling, in-frame beta chains only. Rows matching on CDR3 protein sequence are summarized as one entry with the most common DNA and genes. The V and J calls and clone size are TCRdb's, not the authors'. The sample profile shows around 99,000 distinct CDR3 sequences; less than 30% of them were found once. The ten largest clones add up to roughly 30% of the sample.

For CDR1 and CDR2, the germline V gene lists KGHSH and LQKENI. Measured from the cysteine to the phenylalanine, the CDR3 is 17 residues long. CDR3 DNA is the only sequence kept; it has 51 bases, read in frame from the first base. The sample taken for sequencing was glioma tissue, nonneoplastic brain tissue, or PBMCs (not recorded which). The rearranged chain carries TRBV18 and TRBJ2-1, and 12 bases in between align with TRBD1. The TCR was taken from a human donor with low-grade glioma or glioblastoma, undergoing nonglioma brain surgery, or in good health (not recorded which). In nucleotide form, the sequence is TGTGCCAGCTCACCACTGAGAGGGACAGGGGGCTCGAATGAGCAGCTCTTC. This yields the protein CASSPLRGTGGSNEQLF.